A single T cell receptor (beta chain) is shown here with its context. This clonotype has just a few counts. This receptor's antigen is unknown. There are no base qualities to consult, and no much larger clone falls within one base. Libraries were made using 5' RACE. Sequencing was carried out with an Illumina HiSeq 2500. A second PCR of about 7 to 12 cycles was run with a J-beta primer mix and a sample-barcoded 5' primer. A unique molecular identifier was introduced onto each TCR beta cDNA molecule by a template-switch 5' adaptor carrying 12 random nucleotides. Each sample yielded at least 2.5 million CDR3-containing paired-end reads. The Mint cDNA synthesis kit, primed by a TRBC-specific oligonucleotide, was used to synthesize first-strand cDNA from all RNA. After uracil-DNA glycosylase treatment, a first 18-cycle PCR used universal primers M1SS and BC2_uni_R on all cDNA. Per the source publication's procedure: Each sample was normalized by randomly selecting 1 million high-quality reads, each carrying a distinct molecular identifier. Reads with shared molecular identifiers were discarded instead of being binned into consensus sequences. MiTCR, set to a Q25 quality threshold and the strictest error-elimination algorithm, was used for CDR3 identification, clonotype clustering and error correction. A nonparametric unseen species model with Euler transformation was used to estimate lower-bound total TCR beta diversity. TCRdb trimmed public reads at Q25 via fastp, called clones via MiXCR and kept in-frame beta chains. Every distinct CDR3 protein forms one entry, paired with its most common genes and DNA. V and J calls and clone size were set by TCRdb, not the authors. The sample contains about 1.4 million distinct CDR3 sequences, approximately 59% of them found a single time. The ten largest make up 6.5% to 8% of the sample.

This sample was included in a study of blood T cells in healthy people across ages (dated by TCRdb to about 2015). Turning to the overall study: In model experiments, roughly one uniquely barcoded TCR beta cDNA molecule per two T cells was captured by template switching. The study measured age-related changes in TCR beta repertoire diversity using deep sequencing normalized with unique cDNA molecular identifiers. Four age groups were formed from the donors: young (average 16 years), middle-aged (roughly 38), aged (approximately 60) and long-lived (around 82). To avoid experimental bias, donors of different ages were randomly spread across the sequencing lanes. Two additional independent replicas of 1 million unique cDNA reads from the same blood draw were analyzed for two donors (one aged 18 to 30 and one aged 80 or older).

Overall results and qualifications from the work: Compared with the aged group, more naive CD4+ T cells, fewer expanded clones and increased TCR diversity were shown by the long-lived group, suggesting age selection. Because donor CMV infection status was unknown, age-related changes in expanded clonotypes were potentially confounded. Estimates of total diversity based on one million sequenced T cells were regarded as lower bounds and as underestimates. Observed TCR beta diversity per million T cells fell roughly linearly with age, and a significant reduction was already apparent by age around 40. Conclusive comparison of naive and antigen-experienced compartments was prevented by the profiling of bulk unsorted PBMCs. Observed TCR beta diversity correlated strongly with the percentage of naive T cells measured by flow cytometry.

Systemically healthy Caucasian individuals from Russia, 39 in total and aged about 6 to 90 years, were included as donors. Approximately 9.3 milliliters of peripheral blood were collected from each donor into EDTA-treated Vacutainer tubes. Ficoll-Paque density-gradient centrifugation was used to isolate PBMCs, with at least 6 million per sample. Total RNA was extracted from PBMCs with Trizol reagent, with at least 6 micrograms obtained per sample. Naive CD45RAhigh/CD27high T cell percentages were measured by flow cytometry on a PBMC aliquot from every donor. Sequencing was carried out using blood. This clonotype originated in a man aged 18 to 29 in good health.

The nucleotides are TGCAGTGCTAGAAAGGGACAGGATGGCTATGGCTACACCTTC. Translated, it gives CSARKGQDGYGYTF. The chain joins TRBV20-1 to TRBJ1-2, with 8 junctional bases fitting TRBD1. V and J are trimmed by 2 bases and 4 bases, and the gene matches miss 6 bases of the junction. Per the germline V gene (reference sequence), DFQATT is the CDR1 and SNEGSKA is the CDR2. The CDR3 runs 14 amino acids, cysteine and phenylalanine included. Only CDR3 DNA is held: 42 bases, read in frame from base 1.